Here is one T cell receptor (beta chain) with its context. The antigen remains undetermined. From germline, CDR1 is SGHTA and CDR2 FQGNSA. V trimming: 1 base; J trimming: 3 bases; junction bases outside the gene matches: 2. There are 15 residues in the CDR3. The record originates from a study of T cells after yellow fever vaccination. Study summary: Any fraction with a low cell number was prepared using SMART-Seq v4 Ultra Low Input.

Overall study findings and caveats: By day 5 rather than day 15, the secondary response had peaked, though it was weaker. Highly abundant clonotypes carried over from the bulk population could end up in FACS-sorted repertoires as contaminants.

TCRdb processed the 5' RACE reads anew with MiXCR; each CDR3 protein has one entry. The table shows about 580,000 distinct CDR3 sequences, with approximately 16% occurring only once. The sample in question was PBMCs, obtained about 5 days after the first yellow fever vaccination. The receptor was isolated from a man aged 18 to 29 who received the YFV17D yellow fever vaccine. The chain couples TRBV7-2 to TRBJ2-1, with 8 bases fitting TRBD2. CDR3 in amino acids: CASSLVAGYYNEQFF. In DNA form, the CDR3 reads TGTGCCAGCAGCTTAGTAGCGGGGTACTACAATGAGCAGTTCTTC.